Sequencing of this T cell receptor beta chain was carried out in a study of cytomegalovirus exposure and HLA in healthy donors. Trimming cost V 1 base and J 8 bases; bases outside gene matches: 7. The CDR3 is made up of 15 amino acids. Germline lookup yields CDR1 SGHNT and CDR2 YYREEE (reference sequence). PCR involved 60 Vbeta and 13 Jbeta primers. Repertoires were generated with immunoSEQ multiplex PCR, while TCRdb's copy carries only in-frame clones and drops some. The sample contains under 250,000 clones, roughly 79% of which appear only once. The genes are TRBV5-4 and TRBJ1-4, with 8 nucleotides matching TRBD1. Sequenced: PBMCs. This TCR came from a man aged 25 to 40 in good health and CMV-seronegative. CDR3 coding DNA: TGTGCCAGCAGCTTGCGGACAGGGAGTGACGAAAAACTGTTTTTT. This encodes CASSLRTGSDEKLFF.